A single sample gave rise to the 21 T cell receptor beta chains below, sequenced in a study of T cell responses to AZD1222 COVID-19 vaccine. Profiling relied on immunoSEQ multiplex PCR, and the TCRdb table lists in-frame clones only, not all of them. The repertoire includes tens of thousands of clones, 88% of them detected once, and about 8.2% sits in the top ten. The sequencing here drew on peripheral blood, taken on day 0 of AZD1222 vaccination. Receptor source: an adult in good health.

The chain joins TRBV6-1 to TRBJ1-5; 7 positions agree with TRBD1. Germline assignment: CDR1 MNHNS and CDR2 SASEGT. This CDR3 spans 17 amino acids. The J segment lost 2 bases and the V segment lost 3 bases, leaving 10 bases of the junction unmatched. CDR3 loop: CASSDTEGAPGNQPQHF. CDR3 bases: TGTGCCAGCAGTGATACCGAGGGGGCGCCGGGCAATCAGCCCCAGCATTTT.

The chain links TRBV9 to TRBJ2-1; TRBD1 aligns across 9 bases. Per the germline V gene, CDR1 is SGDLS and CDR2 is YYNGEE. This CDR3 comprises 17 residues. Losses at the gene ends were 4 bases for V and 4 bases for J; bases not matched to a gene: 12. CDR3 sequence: CASSPSPGQGPYNEQFF. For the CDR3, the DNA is TGTGCCAGCAGCCCCAGCCCGGGACAGGGACCATACAATGAGCAGTTCTTC.

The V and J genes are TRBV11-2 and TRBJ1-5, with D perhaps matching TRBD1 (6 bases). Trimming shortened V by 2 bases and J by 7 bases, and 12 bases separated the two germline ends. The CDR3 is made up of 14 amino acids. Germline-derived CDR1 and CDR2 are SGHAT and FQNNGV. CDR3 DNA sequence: TGTGCCAGCAGCTTAAGCAGGGGTGGGCAGCCCCAGCATTTT. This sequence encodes CASSLSRGGQPQHF.

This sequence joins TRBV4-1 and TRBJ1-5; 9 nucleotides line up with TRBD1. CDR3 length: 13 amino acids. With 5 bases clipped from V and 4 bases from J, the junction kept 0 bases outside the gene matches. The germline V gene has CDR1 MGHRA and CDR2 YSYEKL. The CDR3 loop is CASSGQGNQPQHF. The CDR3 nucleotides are TGCGCCAGCAGCGGACAGGGGAATCAGCCCCAGCATTTT.

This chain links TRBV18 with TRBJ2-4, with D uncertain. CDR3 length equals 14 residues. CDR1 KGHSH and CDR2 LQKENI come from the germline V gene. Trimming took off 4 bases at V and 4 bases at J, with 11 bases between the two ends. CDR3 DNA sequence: TGTGCCAGCTCACGAACGGACGGGAAAAACATTCAGTACTTC. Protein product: CASSRTDGKNIQYF. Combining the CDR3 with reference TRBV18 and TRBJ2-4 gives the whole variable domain NAGVMQNPRHLVRRRGQEARLRCSPMKGHSHVYWYRQLPEEGLKFMVYLQKENIIDESGMPKERFSAEFPKEGPSILRIQQVVRGDSAAYFCASSRTDGKNIQYFGAGTRLSVL.

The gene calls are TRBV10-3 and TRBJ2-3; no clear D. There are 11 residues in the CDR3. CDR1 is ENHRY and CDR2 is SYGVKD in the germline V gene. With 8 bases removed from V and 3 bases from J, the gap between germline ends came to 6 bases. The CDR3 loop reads CAIGETDTQYF. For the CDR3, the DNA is TGTGCCATCGGAGAGACAGATACGCAGTATTTT.

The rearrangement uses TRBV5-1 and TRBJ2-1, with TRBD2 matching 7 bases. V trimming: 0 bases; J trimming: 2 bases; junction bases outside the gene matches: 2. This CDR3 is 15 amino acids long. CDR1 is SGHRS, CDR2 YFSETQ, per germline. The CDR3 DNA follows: TGCGCCAGCAGCTTGGCAGCGGGAACCTACAATGAGCAGTTCTTC. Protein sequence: CASSLAAGTYNEQFF.

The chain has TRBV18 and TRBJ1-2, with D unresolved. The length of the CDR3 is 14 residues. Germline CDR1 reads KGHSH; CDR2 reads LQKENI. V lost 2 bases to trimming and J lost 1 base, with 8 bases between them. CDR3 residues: CASSPDLINYGYTF. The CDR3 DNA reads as TGTGCCAGCTCACCAGATTTAATTAACTATGGCTACACCTTC.

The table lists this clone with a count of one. CDR3 sequence (DNA): TGTGCCAGCAGCCAAGTACTAGCTGATCAGCAGTTCTTC. This sequence encodes CASSQVLADQQFF. The chain joins TRBV4-2 to TRBJ2-1, with a tentative D call TRBD2 (6 bases). V lost 1 base, J lost 11 bases, and 12 bases lay in between. The CDR3 consists of 13 residues. Germline V gene data show CDR1 as LGHNA and CDR2 as YNFKEQ.

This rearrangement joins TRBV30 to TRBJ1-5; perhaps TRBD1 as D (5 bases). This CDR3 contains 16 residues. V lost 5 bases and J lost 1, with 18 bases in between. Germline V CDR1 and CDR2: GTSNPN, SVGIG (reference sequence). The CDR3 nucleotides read TGTGCCTGGTCTTCCCGGCCAGGGTCGAGCAATCAGCCCCAGCATTTT. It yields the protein CAWSSRPGSSNQPQHF.

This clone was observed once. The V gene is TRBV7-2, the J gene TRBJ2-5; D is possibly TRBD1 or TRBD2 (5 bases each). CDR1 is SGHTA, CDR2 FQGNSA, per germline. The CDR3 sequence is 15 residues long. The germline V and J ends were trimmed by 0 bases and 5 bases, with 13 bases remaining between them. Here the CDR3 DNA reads TGTGCCAGCAGCTTAGCGGGGGTAGGGCGGGAGACCCAGTACTTC. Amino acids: CASSLAGVGRETQYF.

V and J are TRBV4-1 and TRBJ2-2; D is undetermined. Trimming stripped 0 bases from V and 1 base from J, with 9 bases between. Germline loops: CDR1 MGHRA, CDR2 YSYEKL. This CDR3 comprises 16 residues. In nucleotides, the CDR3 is TGCGCCAGCAGCCAAGAGTGGCAGATGAACACCGGGGAGCTGTTTTTT. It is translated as CASSQEWQMNTGELFF.

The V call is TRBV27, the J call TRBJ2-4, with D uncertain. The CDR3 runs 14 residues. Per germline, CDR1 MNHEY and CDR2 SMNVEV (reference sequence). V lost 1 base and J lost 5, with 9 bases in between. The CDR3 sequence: CASSLWGPQNIQYF. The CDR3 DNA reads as TGTGCCAGCAGTTTATGGGGTCCCCAAAACATTCAGTACTTC.

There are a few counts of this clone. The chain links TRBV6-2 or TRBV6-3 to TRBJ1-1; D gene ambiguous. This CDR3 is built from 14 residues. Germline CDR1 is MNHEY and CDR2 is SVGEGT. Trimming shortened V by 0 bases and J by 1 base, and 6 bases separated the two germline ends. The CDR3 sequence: CASSYSTGNTEAFF. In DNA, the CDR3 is TGTGCCAGCAGTTACTCGACGGGGAACACTGAAGCTTTCTTT.

The CDR3 bases are TGCGCCAGCACCGCAGGTGTGTCTGGCTATGGCTACACCTTC. Residues: CASTAGVSGYGYTF. The V call is TRBV10-2, the J call TRBJ1-2; unclear D gene. The CDR3 spans 14 residues. The V gene lost 7 bases and the J gene lost 4 bases, with 16 bases spanning the gap. Germline V lookup: CDR1 WSHSY, CDR2 SAAADI.

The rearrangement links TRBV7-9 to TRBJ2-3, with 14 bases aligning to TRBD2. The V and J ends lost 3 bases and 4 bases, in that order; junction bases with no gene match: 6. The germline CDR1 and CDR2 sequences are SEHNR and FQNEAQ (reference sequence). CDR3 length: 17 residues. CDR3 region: CASSFPGLAGGPDTQYF. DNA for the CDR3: TGTGCCAGCAGCTTCCCCGGACTAGCGGGAGGTCCAGATACGCAGTATTTT. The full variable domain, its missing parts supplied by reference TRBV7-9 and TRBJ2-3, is DTGVSQNPRHKITKRGQNVTFRCDPISEHNRLYWYRQTLGQGPEFLTYFQNEAQLEKSRLLSDRFSAERPKGSFSTLEIQRTEQGDSAMYLCASSFPGLAGGPDTQYFGPGTRLTVL.

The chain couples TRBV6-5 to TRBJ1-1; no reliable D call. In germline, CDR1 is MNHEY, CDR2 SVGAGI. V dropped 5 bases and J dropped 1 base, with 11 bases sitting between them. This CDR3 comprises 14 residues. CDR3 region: CASSKSRGNTEAFF. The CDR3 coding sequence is TGTGCCAGCAGTAAAAGTCGGGGGAACACTGAAGCTTTCTTT.

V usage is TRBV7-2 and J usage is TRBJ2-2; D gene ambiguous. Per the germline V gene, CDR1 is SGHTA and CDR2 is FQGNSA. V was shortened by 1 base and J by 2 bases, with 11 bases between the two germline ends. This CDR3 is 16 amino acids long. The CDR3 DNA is TGTGCCAGCAGCTTAGTACCCGGCATCAACACCGGGGAGCTGTTTTTT. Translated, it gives CASSLVPGINTGELFF.

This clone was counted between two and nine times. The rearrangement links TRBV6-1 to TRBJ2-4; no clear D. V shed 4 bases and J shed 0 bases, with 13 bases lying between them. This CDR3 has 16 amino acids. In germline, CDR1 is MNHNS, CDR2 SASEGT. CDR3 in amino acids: CASSARAGLAKNIQYF. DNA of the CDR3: TGTGCCAGCAGTGCCCGGGCAGGTCTAGCCAAAAACATTCAGTACTTC.

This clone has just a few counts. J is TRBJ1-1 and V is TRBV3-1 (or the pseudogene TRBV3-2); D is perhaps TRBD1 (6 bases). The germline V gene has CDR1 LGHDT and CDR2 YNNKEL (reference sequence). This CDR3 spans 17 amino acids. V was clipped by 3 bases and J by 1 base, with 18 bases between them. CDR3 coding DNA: TGTGCCAGCAGCCACTTATTTTCCTGGACAGCGAACACTGAAGCTTTCTTT. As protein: CASSHLFSWTANTEAFF.

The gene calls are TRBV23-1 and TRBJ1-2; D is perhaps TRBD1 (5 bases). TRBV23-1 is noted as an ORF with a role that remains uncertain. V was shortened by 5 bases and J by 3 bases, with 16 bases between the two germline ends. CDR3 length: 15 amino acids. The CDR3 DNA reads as TGCGCCAGCAGTGCATCGGGGGGTTATCACTATGGCTACACCTTC. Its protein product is CASSASGGYHYGYTF.